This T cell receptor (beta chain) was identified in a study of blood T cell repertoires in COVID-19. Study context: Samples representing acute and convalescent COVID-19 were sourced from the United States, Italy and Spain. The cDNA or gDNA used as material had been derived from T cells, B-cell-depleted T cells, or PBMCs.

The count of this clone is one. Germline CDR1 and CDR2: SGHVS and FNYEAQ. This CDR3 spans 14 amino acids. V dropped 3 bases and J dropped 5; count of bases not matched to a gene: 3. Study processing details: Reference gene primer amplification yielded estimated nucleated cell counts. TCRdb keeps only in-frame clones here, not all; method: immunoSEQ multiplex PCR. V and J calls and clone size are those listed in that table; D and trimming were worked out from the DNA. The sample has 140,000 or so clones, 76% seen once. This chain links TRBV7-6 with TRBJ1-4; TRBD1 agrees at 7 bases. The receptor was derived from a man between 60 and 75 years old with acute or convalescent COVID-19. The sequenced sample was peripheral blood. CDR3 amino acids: CASSFGRGNEKLFF. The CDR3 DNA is TGTGCCAGCAGCTTTGGCAGGGGGAATGAAAAACTGTTTTTT.